One sample yielded the 11 T cell receptor beta chains listed below, sequenced in a study of T cells in Graves' hyperthyroidism and ophthalmopathy. RNA transcripts gave rise to amplified TCR beta CDR3 regions. RT-PCR in the first round (using the HTBI primer set) targeted the TCR CDR3. MiXCR, run by TCRdb on the multiplex PCR reads, gives a single entry per CDR3 protein. Found here are about 840,000 distinct CDR3 sequences, over 35% of them singletons; the top ten hold roughly 8.3%. Sequenced material: blood. These receptors originate from a young man with Graves' hyperthyroidism.

This clonotype was seen a handful of times. The chain employs TRBV12-3 or TRBV12-4 and TRBJ2-7; D might be TRBD1 (6 bases). Between the trimmed V and J ends, which lost 6 bases and 4 bases, there was a span of 13 bases. The CDR3 contains 13 residues. CDR3 nucleotides: TGTGCCAGCAGAGCACAGGGAAGGTACGAGCAGTACTTC. It is translated as CASRAQGRYEQYF.

V and J are TRBV12-3 or TRBV12-4 and TRBJ2-5; 8 bases line up with TRBD2. The CDR3 consists of 16 residues. V shed 2 bases, J shed 5 bases, and the junction held 10 bases outside the gene matches. In nucleotides, the CDR3 is TGTGCCAGCAGTTTATCCGGGGTAGCGGGGCAGGAGACCCAGTACTTC. Amino acid sequence: CASSLSGVAGQETQYF.

For the CDR3, the DNA is TGTGCCAGCAGCTTAATCCCCCCCACTGAAGCTTTCTTT. Translated: CASSLIPPTEAFF. This chain uses TRBV7-9 with TRBJ1-1; D uncertain. V was cut by 2 bases and J by 4 bases, with 8 bases left in between. Germline CDR1 is SEHNR and CDR2 is FQNEAQ (reference sequence). CDR3 length equals 13 residues.

This clonotype has a count of ten or more. This rearrangement joins TRBV12-3 or TRBV12-4 to TRBJ1-5; D gene ambiguous. This CDR3 region has 13 residues. V dropped 6 bases and J dropped 1 base, with 7 bases sitting between them. This CDR3 is CASSLRSNQPQHF. The CDR3 nucleotides read TGTGCCAGCAGCTTAAGAAGCAATCAGCCCCAGCATTTT.

The chain uses TRBV2 and TRBJ1-3, with 9 positions matching TRBD1. In germline, CDR1 is SNHLY, CDR2 FYNNEI. Trimming took 5 bases from V and 7 from J; bases not matched to a gene: 6. CDR3 length equals 14 residues. CDR3 protein: CASSIQGASNTIYF. CDR3 DNA: TGTGCCAGCAGTATACAGGGGGCGTCGAACACCATATATTTT.

The rearrangement links TRBV9 to TRBJ1-1, with D possibly matching TRBD1 (5 bases). Per the germline V gene, CDR1 is SGDLS and CDR2 is YYNGEE. The CDR3 is 18 amino acids. The germline V and J ends were trimmed by 3 bases and 5 bases, with 26 bases remaining between them. The CDR3 region is CASSAHARALVGGTEAFF. The DNA of the CDR3 is TGTGCCAGCAGCGCACACGCCCGGGCCCTCGTTGGGGGGACTGAAGCTTTCTTT.

This chain joins TRBV29-1 and TRBJ1-2, with TRBD1 as a possible D gene (5 bases). Trimming took off 6 bases at V and 8 bases at J, with 19 bases between the two ends. From germline, CDR1 is SQVTM and CDR2 ANQGSEA. The CDR3 is 13 amino acids. CDR3 coding DNA: TGCAGCGTCCGGGACCGACCCTTGGAGGGCTACACCTTC. Protein product: CSVRDRPLEGYTF.

In regard to this clonotype: A far more abundant clone sits one base away, making this likely a read error. The chain couples TRBV9 to TRBJ2-7, with D perhaps TRBD1 (5 bases). The CDR3 runs 13 residues. Germline-derived CDR1 and CDR2 are SGDLS and YYNGEE. The CDR3, as DNA: TGTGCCACCAGCGTTGCAGGGTCCTACGAGCAGTACTTC. This codes for CATSVAGSYEQYF.

The chain joins TRBV29-1 to TRBJ2-7; 9 bases map to TRBD2. The CDR3 totals 14 residues. V trimming: 4 bases; J trimming: 3 bases; junction bases outside the gene matches: 7. The germline V gene encodes CDR1 SQVTM and CDR2 ANQGSEA. CDR3 protein: CSVVLAGIIYEQYF. CDR3 bases: TGCAGCGTTGTTCTAGCGGGGATAATCTACGAGCAGTACTTC.

The sample holds a few counts of this clonotype. The J gene is TRBJ2-7, the V gene TRBV9, with a possible D match to TRBD2 (6 bases). The V gene's germline CDR1 is SGDLS and CDR2 YYNGEE. Trimming stripped 3 bases from V and 6 bases from J, with 19 bases between. The CDR3 length is 15 residues. CDR3 protein: CASSADGQGGREQYF. CDR3 DNA sequence: TGTGCCAGCAGCGCCGACGGCCAGGGAGGCCGCGAGCAGTACTTC.

J is TRBJ1-2 and V is TRBV27, with unresolved D. This CDR3 comprises 15 residues. Trimming removed 1 base from V and 3 bases from J, with 12 bases in between. The germline gives CDR1 MNHEY, CDR2 SMNVEV (reference sequence). The CDR3: CASSLYQADHYGYTF. DNA for the CDR3: TGTGCCAGCAGTTTATACCAGGCCGACCACTATGGCTACACCTTC.